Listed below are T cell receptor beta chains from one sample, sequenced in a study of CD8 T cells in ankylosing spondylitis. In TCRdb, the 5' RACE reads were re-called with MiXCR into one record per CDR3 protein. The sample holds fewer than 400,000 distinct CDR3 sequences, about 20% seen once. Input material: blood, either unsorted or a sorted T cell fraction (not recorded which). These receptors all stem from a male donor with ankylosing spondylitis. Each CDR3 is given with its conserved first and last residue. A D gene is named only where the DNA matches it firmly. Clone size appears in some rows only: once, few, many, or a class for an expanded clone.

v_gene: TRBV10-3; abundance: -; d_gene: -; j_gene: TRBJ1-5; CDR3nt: TGTGCCATCAGTGAGTCGTTGGGTGTTCCCAGCAATCAGCCCCAGCGTTTT; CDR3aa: CAISESLGVPSNQPQRF
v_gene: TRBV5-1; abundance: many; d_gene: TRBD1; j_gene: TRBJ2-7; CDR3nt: TGCGCCAGCAGCCCAGGACAGGTCTACGAGCAGTACTTC; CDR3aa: CASSPGQVYEQYF
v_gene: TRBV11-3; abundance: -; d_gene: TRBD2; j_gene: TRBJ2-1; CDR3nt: TGTGCCAGCAGCTTGGTTACTAGCGGGTTAAACAATGAGCAGTTCTTC; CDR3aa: CASSLVTSGLNNEQFF
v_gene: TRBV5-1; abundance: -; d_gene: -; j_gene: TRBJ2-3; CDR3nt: TGCGCCAGCAGCCCCAGCGGAGGGGGGGATACGCAGTATTTT; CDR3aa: CASSPSGGGDTQYF
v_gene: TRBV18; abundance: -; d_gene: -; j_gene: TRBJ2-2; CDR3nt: TGTGCCAGCTCACCAAGGAGGGGCACCGGGGAGCTGTTTTTT; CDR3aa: CASSPRRGTGELFF
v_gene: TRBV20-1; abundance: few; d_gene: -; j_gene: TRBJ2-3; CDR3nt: TGCAGTGCTAGAGGGGGTGGAGTTAAAGGCGGAGGCACAGATACGCAGTATTTT; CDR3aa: CSARGGGVKGGGTDTQYF
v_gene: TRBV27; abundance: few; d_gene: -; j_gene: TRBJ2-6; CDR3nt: TGTGCCAGCAGGGCAAGCGGGTTCTCCAGCTCTGGGGCCAACGTCCTGACTTTC; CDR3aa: CASRASGFSSSGANVLTF
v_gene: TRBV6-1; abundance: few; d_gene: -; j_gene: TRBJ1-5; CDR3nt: TGTGCCAGCAGTGAAAGGGCCCAGCCCCAGCATTTT; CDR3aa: CASSERAQPQHF
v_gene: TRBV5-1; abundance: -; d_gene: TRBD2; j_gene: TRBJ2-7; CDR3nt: TGCGCCAGCAGCTTTCTAGCGGGAGGCGCCTACGAGCAGTACTTC; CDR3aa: CASSFLAGGAYEQYF
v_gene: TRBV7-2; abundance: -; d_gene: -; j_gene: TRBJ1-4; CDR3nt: TGTGCCAGCAGCTTAGCGGGGCCTCTGGGCGAAAAACTGTTTTTT; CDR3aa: CASSLAGPLGEKLFF
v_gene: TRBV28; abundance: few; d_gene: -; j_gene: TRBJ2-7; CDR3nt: TGTGCCAGCAGTTCGCCAGCTACCTACGAGCAGTACTTC; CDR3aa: CASSSPATYEQYF
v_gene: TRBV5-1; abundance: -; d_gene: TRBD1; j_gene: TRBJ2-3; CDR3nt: TGCGCCAGCAGCAAGGGGGCAGGGAGCACAGATACGCAGTATTTT; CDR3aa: CASSKGAGSTDTQYF
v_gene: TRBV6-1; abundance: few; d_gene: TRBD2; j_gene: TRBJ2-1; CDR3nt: TGTGCCAGCAGTCCCGGACTAGAGATGGCTGAGCAGTTCTTC; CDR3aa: CASSPGLEMAEQFF
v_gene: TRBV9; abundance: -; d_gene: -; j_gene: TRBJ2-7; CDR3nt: TGTGCCAGCAGCGTAGGTCCTGATGTCTACGAGCAGTACTTC; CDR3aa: CASSVGPDVYEQYF
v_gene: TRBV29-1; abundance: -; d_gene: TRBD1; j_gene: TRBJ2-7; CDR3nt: TGCAGCGTTGAAGCCCCACAGGGGAACTACGAGCAGTACTTC; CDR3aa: CSVEAPQGNYEQYF
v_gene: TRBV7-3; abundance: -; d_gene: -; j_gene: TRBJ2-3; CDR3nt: TGTGCCAGCAGCTTATCGGGGCTAGCAACAGATACGCAGTATTTT; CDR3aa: CASSLSGLATDTQYF
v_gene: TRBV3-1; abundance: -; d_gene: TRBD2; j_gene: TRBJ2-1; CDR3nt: TGTGCCAGCAGCCAAGAGCTAGCGGCCCCTCTGTTCTTC; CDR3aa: CASSQELAAPLFF
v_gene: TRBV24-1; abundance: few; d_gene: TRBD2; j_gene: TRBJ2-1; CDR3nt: TGTGCCACCAGTGAAACTAGCGGGAGGACCAATGAGCAGTTCTTC; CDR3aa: CATSETSGRTNEQFF
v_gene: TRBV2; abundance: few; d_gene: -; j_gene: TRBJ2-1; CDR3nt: TGTGCCAGCAGTGAAGGTTGGGGACCTTACAATGAGCAGTTCTTC; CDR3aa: CASSEGWGPYNEQFF
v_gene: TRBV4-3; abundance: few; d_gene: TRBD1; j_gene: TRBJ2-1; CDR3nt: TGCGCCAGCAGCCAAGAGCAGACAGGGGGCTCCTACAATGAGCAGTTCTTC; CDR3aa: CASSQEQTGGSYNEQFF
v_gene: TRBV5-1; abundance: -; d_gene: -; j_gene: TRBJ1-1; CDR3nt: TGCGCCAGCAGCACAGACGGGTGGAACACTGAAGCTTTCTTT; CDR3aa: CASSTDGWNTEAFF
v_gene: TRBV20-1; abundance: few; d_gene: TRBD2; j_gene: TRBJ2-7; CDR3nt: TGCAGTGCCACATTACTAGCGGGGAACTACGAGCAGTACTTC; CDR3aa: CSATLLAGNYEQYF
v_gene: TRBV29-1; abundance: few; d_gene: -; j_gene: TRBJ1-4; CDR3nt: TGCAGCGTTGGGGGGAATAATGAAAAACTGTTTTTT; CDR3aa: CSVGGNNEKLFF
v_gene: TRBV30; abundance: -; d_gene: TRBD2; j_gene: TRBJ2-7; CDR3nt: TGTGCCTCGGGAGGGAGGGGGACAATCTACGAGCAGTACTTC; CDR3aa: CASGGRGTIYEQYF
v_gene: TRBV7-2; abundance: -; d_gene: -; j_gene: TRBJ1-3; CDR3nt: TGTGCCAGCAGCTTAGGCCCTATCACTAACTCTGGAAACACCATATATTTT; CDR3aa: CASSLGPITNSGNTIYF
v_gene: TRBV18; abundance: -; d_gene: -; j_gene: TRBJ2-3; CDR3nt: TGTGCCAGCTCACCAGGACTTACGCAGTATTTT; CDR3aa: CASSPGLTQYF
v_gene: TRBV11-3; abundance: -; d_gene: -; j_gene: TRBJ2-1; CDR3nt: TGTGCCAGCAGCTTAGGGCCCCAGGGTGGGGGCAATGAGCAGTTCTTC; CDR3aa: CASSLGPQGGGNEQFF
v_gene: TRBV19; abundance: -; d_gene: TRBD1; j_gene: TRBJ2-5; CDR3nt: TGTGCCAGTAGCCCCGGGACAGGGGGGCGAGAGACCCAGTACTTC; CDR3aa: CASSPGTGGRETQYF